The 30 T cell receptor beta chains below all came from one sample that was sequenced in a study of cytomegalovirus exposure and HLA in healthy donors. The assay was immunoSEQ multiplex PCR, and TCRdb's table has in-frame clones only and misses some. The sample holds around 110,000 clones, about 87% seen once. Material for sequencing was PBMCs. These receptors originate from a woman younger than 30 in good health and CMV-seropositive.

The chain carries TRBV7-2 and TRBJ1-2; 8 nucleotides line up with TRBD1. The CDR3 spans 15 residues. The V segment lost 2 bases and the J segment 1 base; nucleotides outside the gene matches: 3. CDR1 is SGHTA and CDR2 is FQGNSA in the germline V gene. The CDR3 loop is CASSLQGAVNYGYTF. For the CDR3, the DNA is TGTGCCAGCAGCTTACAGGGGGCAGTTAACTATGGCTACACCTTC.

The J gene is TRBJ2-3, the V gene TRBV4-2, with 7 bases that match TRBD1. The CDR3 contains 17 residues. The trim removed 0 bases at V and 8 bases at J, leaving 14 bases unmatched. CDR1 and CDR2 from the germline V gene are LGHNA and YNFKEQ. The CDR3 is CASSQDAGGGRTSTQYF. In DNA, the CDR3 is TGTGCCAGCAGCCAAGATGCAGGGGGTGGACGCACAAGTACGCAGTATTTT.

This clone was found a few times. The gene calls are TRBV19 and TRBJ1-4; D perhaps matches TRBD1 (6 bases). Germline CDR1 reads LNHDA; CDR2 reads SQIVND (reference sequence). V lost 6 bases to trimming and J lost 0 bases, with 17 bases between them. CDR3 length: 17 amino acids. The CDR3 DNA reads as TGTGCCAGTAGCGACCTCTGGACAGTTGCAACTAATGAAAAACTGTTTTTT. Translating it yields CASSDLWTVATNEKLFF.

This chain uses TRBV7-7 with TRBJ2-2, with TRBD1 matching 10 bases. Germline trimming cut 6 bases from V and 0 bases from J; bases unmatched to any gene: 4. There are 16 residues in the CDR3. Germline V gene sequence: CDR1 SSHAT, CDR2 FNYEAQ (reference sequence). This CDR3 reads CASSPGTGANTGELFF. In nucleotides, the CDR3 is TGTGCCAGCAGTCCCGGGACAGGGGCGAACACCGGGGAGCTGTTTTTT. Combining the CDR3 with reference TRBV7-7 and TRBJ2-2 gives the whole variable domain GAGVSQSPRYKVTKRGQDVTLRCDPISSHATLYWYQQALGQGPEFLTYFNYEAQPDKSGLPSDRFSAERPEGSISTLTIQRTEQRDSAMYRCASSPGTGANTGELFFGEGSRLTVL.

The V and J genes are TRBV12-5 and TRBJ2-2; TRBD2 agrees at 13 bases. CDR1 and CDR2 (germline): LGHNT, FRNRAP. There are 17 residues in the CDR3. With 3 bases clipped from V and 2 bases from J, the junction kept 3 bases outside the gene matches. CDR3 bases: TGTGCTAGTGGTTTAACTAGCGGGGGGGCCAACACCGGGGAGCTGTTTTTT. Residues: CASGLTSGGANTGELFF.

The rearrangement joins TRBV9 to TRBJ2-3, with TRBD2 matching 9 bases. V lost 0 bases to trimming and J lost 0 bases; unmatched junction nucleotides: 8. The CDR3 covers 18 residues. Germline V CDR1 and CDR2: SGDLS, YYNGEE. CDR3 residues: CASSVGDSGGRSTDTQYF. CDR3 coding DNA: TGTGCCAGCAGCGTAGGTGATAGCGGGGGCCGGAGCACAGATACGCAGTATTTT.

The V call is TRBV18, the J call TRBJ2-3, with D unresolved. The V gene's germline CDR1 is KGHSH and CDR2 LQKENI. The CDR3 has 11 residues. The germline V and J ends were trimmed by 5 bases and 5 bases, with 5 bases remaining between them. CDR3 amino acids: CASSEVDTQYF. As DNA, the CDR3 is TGTGCCAGCTCAGAGGTAGATACGCAGTATTTT.

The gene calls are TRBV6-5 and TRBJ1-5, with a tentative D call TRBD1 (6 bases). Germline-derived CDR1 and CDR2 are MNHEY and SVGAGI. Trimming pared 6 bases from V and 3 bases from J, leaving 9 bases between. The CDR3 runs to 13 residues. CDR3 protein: CASSDRNNQPQHF. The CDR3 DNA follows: TGTGCCAGCAGCGACAGGAACAATCAGCCCCAGCATTTT.

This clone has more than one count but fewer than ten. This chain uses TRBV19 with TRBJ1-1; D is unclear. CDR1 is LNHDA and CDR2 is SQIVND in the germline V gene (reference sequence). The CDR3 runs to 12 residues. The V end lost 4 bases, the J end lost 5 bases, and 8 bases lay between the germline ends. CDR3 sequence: CASSTGNTEAFF. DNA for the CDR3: TGTGCCAGTAGTACGGGGAATACTGAAGCTTTCTTT.

The CDR3 loop is CASSIDLGSGTPLHF. The CDR3 region has the DNA TGTGCCAGTAGTATAGATCTAGGGTCCGGGACACCCCTCCACTTT. The chain recombines TRBV19 with TRBJ1-6; D unresolved. The CDR3 loop spans 15 amino acids. Deletions cut 0 bases from V and 11 bases from J, with 14 bases between. The V gene's germline CDR1 is LNHDA and CDR2 SQIVND (reference sequence).

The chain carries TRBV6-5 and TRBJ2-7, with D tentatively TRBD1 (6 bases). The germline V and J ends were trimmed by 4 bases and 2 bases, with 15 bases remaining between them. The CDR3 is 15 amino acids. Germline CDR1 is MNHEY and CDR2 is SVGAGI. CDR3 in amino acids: CASSLPRAGAYEQYF. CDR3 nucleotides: TGTGCCAGCAGTTTACCGCGGGCAGGGGCCTACGAGCAGTACTTC.

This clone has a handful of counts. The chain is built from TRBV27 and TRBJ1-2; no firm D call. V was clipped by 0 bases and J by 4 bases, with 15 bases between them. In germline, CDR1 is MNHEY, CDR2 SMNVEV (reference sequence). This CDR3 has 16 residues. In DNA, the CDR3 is TGTGCCAGCAGTTTATCGTTCGCCAGTGGCTTCTATGGCTACACCTTC. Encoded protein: CASSLSFASGFYGYTF.

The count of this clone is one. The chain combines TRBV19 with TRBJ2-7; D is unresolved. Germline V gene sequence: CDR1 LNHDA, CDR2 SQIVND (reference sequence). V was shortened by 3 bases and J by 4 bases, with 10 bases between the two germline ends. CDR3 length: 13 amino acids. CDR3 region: CASSITDGYEQYF. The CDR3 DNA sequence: TGTGCCAGTAGTATTACAGACGGATACGAGCAGTACTTC.

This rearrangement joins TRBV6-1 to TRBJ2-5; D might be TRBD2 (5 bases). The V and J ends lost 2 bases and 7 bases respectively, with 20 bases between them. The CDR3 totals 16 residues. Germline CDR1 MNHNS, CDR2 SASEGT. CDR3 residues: CASSESLNRGTGTQYF. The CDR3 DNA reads TGTGCCAGCAGTGAATCCCTCAATCGGGGAACGGGGACCCAGTACTTC.

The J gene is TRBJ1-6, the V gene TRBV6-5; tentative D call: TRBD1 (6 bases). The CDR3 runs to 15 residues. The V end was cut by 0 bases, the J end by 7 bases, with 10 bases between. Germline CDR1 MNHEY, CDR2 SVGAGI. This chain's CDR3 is CASSYSWTDNSPLHF. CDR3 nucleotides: TGTGCCAGCAGTTACTCGTGGACAGACAATTCACCCCTCCACTTT.

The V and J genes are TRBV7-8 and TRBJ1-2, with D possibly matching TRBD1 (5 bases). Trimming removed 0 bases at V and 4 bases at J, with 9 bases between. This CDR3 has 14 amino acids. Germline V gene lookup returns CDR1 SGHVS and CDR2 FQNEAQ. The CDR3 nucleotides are TGTGCCAGCAGCTTAGCGTGGGGGGGCTATGGCTACACCTTC. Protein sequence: CASSLAWGGYGYTF.

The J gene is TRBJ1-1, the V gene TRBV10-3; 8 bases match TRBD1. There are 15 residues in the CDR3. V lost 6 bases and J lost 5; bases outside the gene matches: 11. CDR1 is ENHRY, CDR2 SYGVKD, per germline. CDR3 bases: TGTGCCATCAGCGGTAACCAGGGGGCAGGGACTGAAGCTTTCTTT. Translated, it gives CAISGNQGAGTEAFF.

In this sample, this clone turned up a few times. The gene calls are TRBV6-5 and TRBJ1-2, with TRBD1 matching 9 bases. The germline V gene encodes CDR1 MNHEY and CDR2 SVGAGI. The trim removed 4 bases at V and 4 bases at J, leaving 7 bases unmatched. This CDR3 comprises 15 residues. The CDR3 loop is CASSSLDRGPYGYTF. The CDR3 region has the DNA TGTGCCAGCAGTTCCTTGGACAGGGGTCCCTATGGCTACACCTTC.

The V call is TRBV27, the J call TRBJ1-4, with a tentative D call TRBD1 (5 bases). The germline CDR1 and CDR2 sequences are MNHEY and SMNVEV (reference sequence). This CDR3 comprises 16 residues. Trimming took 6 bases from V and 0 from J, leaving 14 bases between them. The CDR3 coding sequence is TGTGCCAGCAGCAGGGATATTATTACAACTAATGAAAAACTGTTTTTT. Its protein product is CASSRDIITTNEKLFF.

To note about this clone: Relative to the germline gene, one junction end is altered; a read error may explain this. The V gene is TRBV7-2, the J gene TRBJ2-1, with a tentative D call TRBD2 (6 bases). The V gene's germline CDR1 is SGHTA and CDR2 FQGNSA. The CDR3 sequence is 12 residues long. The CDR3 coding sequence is TGTGCCAGCAGCTCTCCCGGGACTCGGTGGATCTTC. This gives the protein CASSSPGTRWIF.

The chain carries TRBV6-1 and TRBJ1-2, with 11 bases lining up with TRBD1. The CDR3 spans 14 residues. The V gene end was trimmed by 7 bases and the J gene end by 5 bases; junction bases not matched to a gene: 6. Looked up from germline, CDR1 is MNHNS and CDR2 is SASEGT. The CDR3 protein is CASKWTGGLYGYTF. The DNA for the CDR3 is TGTGCCAGCAAATGGACAGGGGGCCTTTATGGCTACACCTTC.

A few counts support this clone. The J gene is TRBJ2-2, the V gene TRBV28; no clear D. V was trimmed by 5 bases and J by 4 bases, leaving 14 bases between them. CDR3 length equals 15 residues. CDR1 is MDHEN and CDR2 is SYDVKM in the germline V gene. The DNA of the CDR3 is TGTGCCAGCAGTGCACCGACTGTAGCCACCGGGGAGCTGTTTTTT. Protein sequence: CASSAPTVATGELFF.

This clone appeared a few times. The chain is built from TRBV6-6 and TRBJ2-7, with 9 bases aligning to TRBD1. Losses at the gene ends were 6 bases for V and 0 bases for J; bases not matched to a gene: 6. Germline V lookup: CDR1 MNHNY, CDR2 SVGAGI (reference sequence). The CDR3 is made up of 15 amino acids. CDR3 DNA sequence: TGTGCCAGCAGCGCGACAGGGGGTAGCTCCTACGAGCAGTACGTC. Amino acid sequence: CASSATGGSSYEQYV.

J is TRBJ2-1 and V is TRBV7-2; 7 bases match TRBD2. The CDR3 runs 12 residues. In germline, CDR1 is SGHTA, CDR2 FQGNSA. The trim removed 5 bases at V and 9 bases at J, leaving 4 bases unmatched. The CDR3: CASSETGGEQFF. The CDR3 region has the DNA TGTGCCAGCAGCGAAACGGGAGGTGAGCAGTTCTTC.

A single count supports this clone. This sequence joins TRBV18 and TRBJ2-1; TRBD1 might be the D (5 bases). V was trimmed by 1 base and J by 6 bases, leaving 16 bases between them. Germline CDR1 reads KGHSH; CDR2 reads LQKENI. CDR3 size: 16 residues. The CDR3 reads CASSPRSSPRANEQFF. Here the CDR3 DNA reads TGTGCCAGCTCACCACGATCTTCCCCCAGGGCCAATGAGCAGTTCTTC.

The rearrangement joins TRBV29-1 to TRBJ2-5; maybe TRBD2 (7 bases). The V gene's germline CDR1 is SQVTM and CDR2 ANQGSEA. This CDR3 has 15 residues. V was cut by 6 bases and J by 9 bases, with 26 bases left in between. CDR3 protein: CSVLGGADHLTAQYF. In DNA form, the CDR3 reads TGCAGCGTCCTTGGGGGGGCCGATCACCTTACGGCCCAGTACTTC.

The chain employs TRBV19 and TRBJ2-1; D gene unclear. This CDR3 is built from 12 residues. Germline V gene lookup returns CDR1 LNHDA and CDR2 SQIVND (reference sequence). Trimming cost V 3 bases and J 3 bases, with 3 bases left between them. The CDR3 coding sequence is TGTGCCAGTAGTATCGGCTACAATGAGCAGTTCTTC. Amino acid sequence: CASSIGYNEQFF.

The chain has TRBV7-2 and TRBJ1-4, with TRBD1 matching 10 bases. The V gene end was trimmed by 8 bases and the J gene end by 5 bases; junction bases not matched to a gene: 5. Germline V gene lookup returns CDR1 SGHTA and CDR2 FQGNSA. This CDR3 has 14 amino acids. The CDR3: CASGLGQGNEKLFF. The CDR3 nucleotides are TGTGCCAGCGGGTTGGGACAGGGGAATGAAAAACTGTTTTTT.

CDR3: CASSPGAYNSPLHF. DNA for the CDR3: TGTGCCAGCAGCCCGGGGGCCTATAATTCACCCCTCCACTTT. The J gene is TRBJ1-6, the V gene TRBV7-9, with D possibly TRBD1 on 5 matching bases. Trimming pared 5 bases from V and 2 bases from J, leaving 7 bases between. In germline, CDR1 is SEHNR, CDR2 FQNEAQ (reference sequence). The CDR3 loop spans 14 amino acids.

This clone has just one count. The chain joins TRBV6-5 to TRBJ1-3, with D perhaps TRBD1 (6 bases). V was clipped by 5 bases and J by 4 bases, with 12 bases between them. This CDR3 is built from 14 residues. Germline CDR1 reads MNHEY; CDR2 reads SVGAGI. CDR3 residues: CASSRTDQGNTIYF. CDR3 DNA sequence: TGTGCCAGCAGTCGGACAGATCAAGGAAACACCATATATTTT.